Listed here are 20 T cell receptor beta chains from one sample, sequenced in a study of shared clonotypes between healthy human individuals. Method: immunoSEQ multiplex PCR; TCRdb's copy keeps in-frame clones and lacks some. The sample shows some 2 million clones, roughly 94% of them seen only once. Selected positively for CCR7 and CD45RO-negative, naive CD8 cells excluded terminally differentiated effector memory CD45RA+ cells. Source material: naive CD8+ T cells sorted from blood. These receptors originate from a man aged 18 to 29 in good health.

The chain uses TRBV5-1 and TRBJ2-1, with 13 bases identical to TRBD2. After removal of 7 bases from V and 0 bases from J, the junction contained 10 bases not matched to a gene. Germline values: CDR1 SGHRS, CDR2 YFSETQ. This CDR3 contains 18 residues. The CDR3 reads CASARTSGSRGSYNEQFF. CDR3 in DNA: TGCGCCAGCGCTCGGACTAGCGGGAGTCGCGGCTCCTACAATGAGCAGTTCTTC.

The chain couples TRBV14 to TRBJ2-1; 9 nucleotides align to TRBD2. The V segment lost 1 base and the J segment 6 bases; nucleotides outside the gene matches: 7. CDR3 size: 16 residues. CDR1 and CDR2 (germline): SGHDN, FVKESK. CDR3 sequence: CASSQGGGRAGNEQFF. In DNA, the CDR3 is TGTGCCAGCAGCCAAGGGGGCGGGAGGGCAGGCAATGAGCAGTTCTTC.

V is TRBV6-8 and J is TRBJ2-7; 7 nucleotides line up with TRBD1. Germline CDR1 reads MNHGY; CDR2 reads SAAAGT. Unmatched junction bases numbered 8, after V lost 2 bases and J lost 4 bases. The CDR3 is 15 residues long. For the CDR3, the DNA is TGTGCCAGCAGTTACACCAGCGCACAGGGGTACGAGCAGTACTTC. This encodes CASSYTSAQGYEQYF.

V usage is TRBV6-5 and J usage is TRBJ1-2; unclear D gene. Trimming shortened V by 2 bases and J by 6 bases, and 13 bases separated the two germline ends. The germline gives CDR1 MNHEY, CDR2 SVGAGI. The CDR3 loop spans 14 amino acids. The CDR3 region has the DNA TGTGCCAGCAGTTACAGCAACCACTGGGATGGCTACACCTTC. Amino acids: CASSYSNHWDGYTF.

The rearrangement uses TRBV11-2 and TRBJ2-1; the D is unclear. Germline V CDR1 and CDR2: SGHAT, FQNNGV. The CDR3 extends over 13 amino acids. With 4 bases removed from V and 0 bases from J, the gap between germline ends came to 4 bases. CDR3 amino acids: CASSSVSYNEQFF. The CDR3 region has the DNA TGTGCCAGCAGCTCGGTCTCCTACAATGAGCAGTTCTTC.

Only one count was recorded for this clone. This chain links TRBV10-3 with TRBJ2-1; TRBD2 matches at 8 bases. The CDR3 has 15 residues. Germline CDR1 ENHRY, CDR2 SYGVKD. J gave up 7 bases and V 7 bases, and 12 bases lay outside the gene matches. CDR3 amino acids: CAINRGRGEVNEQFF. As DNA, the CDR3 is TGTGCCATCAATCGAGGGCGGGGGGAGGTAAATGAGCAGTTCTTC.

The chain joins TRBV6-5 to TRBJ2-2, with D hard to call. This CDR3 is 14 amino acids long. Between the trimmed V and J ends, which lost 5 bases and 4 bases, there was a span of 11 bases. The germline gives CDR1 MNHEY, CDR2 SVGAGI. CDR3 sequence reads: CASSQNPTTGELFF. Written as DNA, the CDR3 is TGTGCCAGCAGTCAGAACCCAACCACCGGGGAGCTGTTTTTT.

The CDR3 protein is CASSLVPGFGNTIYF. The CDR3 region has the DNA TGTGCCAGCAGCTTAGTCCCAGGATTTGGAAACACCATATATTTT. The chain carries TRBV11-2 and TRBJ1-3, with unresolved D. In germline, CDR1 is SGHAT, CDR2 FQNNGV. V lost 1 base to trimming and J lost 3 bases, with 10 bases between them. The CDR3 has 15 amino acids.

The CDR3 loop is CASSHRDLGFYEQYF. For the CDR3, the DNA is TGTGCCAGCAGCCACCGGGACTTAGGGTTTTACGAGCAGTACTTC. The chain carries TRBV11-2 and TRBJ2-7; D possibly corresponds to TRBD2 (6 bases). Germline V gives CDR1 SGHAT, CDR2 FQNNGV. V was shortened by 5 bases and J by 4 bases, with 18 bases between the two germline ends. The CDR3 loop spans 15 amino acids.

To note about this clone: At the DNA level, this CDR3 is encoded by other sequences in the same sample as well. This chain links TRBV10-1 with TRBJ2-3; D is unclear. Germline CDR1 WNHNN, CDR2 SYGVQD (reference sequence). Trimming removed 3 bases from V and 1 base from J, with 5 bases in between. The length of the CDR3 is 13 residues. The CDR3 sequence: CASSDPGTDTQYF. CDR3 nucleotide sequence: TGCGCCAGCAGTGACCCTGGCACAGATACGCAGTATTTT.

This chain joins TRBV5-4 and TRBJ1-2; D uncertain. Per germline, CDR1 SGHNT and CDR2 YYREEE (reference sequence). V lost 2 bases and J 8 bases, leaving 10 bases between the germline ends. The CDR3 length is 12 residues. The CDR3 sequence: CASSFDMSGYTF. DNA for the CDR3: TGTGCCAGCAGCTTTGACATGAGCGGCTACACCTTC. The full variable domain, with the rest looked up from reference TRBV5-4 and TRBJ1-2, is ETGVTQSPTHLIKTRGQQVTLRCSSQSGHNTVSWYQQALGQGPQFIFQYYREEENGRGNFPPRFSGLQFPNYSSELNVNALELDDSALYLCASSFDMSGYTFGSGTRLTVV.

This sequence joins TRBV27 and TRBJ2-1, with 7 nucleotides matching TRBD2. CDR3 length equals 15 residues. The germline V gene encodes CDR1 MNHEY and CDR2 SMNVEV (reference sequence). J gave up 6 bases and V 2 bases, and 7 bases lay outside the gene matches. CDR3 bases: TGTGCCAGCAGTTTAGGGGCTAGCGGCTTCAATGAGCAGTTCTTC. Protein: CASSLGASGFNEQFF.

This clone occurred once. This chain joins TRBV30 and TRBJ1-2; no definite D call. The CDR3 is made up of 14 amino acids. Trimming removed 0 bases from V and 4 bases from J, with 12 bases in between. In germline, CDR1 is GTSNPN, CDR2 SVGIG (reference sequence). The CDR3 reads CAWSVSVLGYGYTF. The CDR3 DNA reads as TGTGCCTGGAGTGTATCGGTTCTCGGCTATGGCTACACCTTC.

This sequence joins TRBV5-6 and TRBJ1-5, with 7 bases fitting TRBD1. The CDR3 covers 15 residues. Germline V lookup: CDR1 SGHDT, CDR2 YYEEEE. V shed 3 bases, J shed 2 bases, and the junction held 5 bases outside the gene matches. CDR3: CASSSRDRGNQPQHF. The CDR3 DNA reads TGTGCCAGCAGCTCTCGGGACAGAGGCAATCAGCCCCAGCATTTT.

The rearrangement uses TRBV6-5 and TRBJ2-5, with D uncertain. CDR1 MNHEY and CDR2 SVGAGI come from the germline V gene. The CDR3 totals 15 residues. V was clipped by 10 bases and J by 2 bases, with 20 bases between them. For the CDR3, the DNA is TGTGCCACCTGTGAGATGGGTGGGGTTCAAGAGACCCAGTACTTC. Translating gives CATCEMGGVQETQYF.

The rearrangement uses TRBV6-1 and TRBJ2-1, with 7 bases fitting TRBD1. V trimming: 3 bases; J trimming: 6 bases; junction bases outside the gene matches: 2. The CDR3 is 13 residues long. Germline lookup yields CDR1 MNHNS and CDR2 SASEGT. Here the CDR3 reads CASSEGDSNEQFF. The CDR3 nucleotides read TGTGCCAGCAGTGAGGGGGACAGCAATGAGCAGTTCTTC.

The chain employs TRBV5-4 and TRBJ2-7, with D perhaps matching TRBD1 (5 bases). The ends were cut back, 3 bases at V and 2 bases at J, with 15 bases in the middle. CDR3 length equals 15 residues. Germline V gene sequence: CDR1 SGHNT, CDR2 YYREEE (reference sequence). CDR3 loop: CASSSQGFGAYEQYF. For the CDR3, the DNA is TGTGCCAGCAGCTCGCAGGGTTTTGGGGCCTACGAGCAGTACTTC. Using reference TRBV5-4 and TRBJ2-7 for the parts outside the CDR3, the full variable domain is ETGVTQSPTHLIKTRGQQVTLRCSSQSGHNTVSWYQQALGQGPQFIFQYYREEENGRGNFPPRFSGLQFPNYSSELNVNALELDDSALYLCASSSQGFGAYEQYFGPGTRLTVT.

V is TRBV6-5 and J is TRBJ2-5; D not certain. Germline assignment: CDR1 MNHEY and CDR2 SVGAGI. The CDR3 consists of 11 residues. Deletions cut 7 bases from V and 5 bases from J, with 8 bases between. DNA for the CDR3: TGTGCCAGCATGGGGTATGAGACCCAGTACTTC. Translation: CASMGYETQYF.

The chain employs TRBV5-1 and TRBJ2-1; the D gene is possibly TRBD2 (7 bases). The CDR3 contains 16 residues. The V gene's germline CDR1 is SGHRS and CDR2 YFSETQ. Trimming took off 0 bases at V and 2 bases at J, with 12 bases between the two ends. This CDR3 reads CASSLAGGGAYNEQFF. The CDR3 DNA reads as TGCGCCAGCAGCTTGGCCGGCGGGGGCGCCTACAATGAGCAGTTCTTC.

This chain links TRBV28 with TRBJ1-1; D unclear. V was clipped by 3 bases and J by 7 bases, with 12 bases between them. The CDR3 is 13 amino acids. The germline gives CDR1 MDHEN, CDR2 SYDVKM. This chain's CDR3 is CASSFPSTLEAFF. The CDR3 bases are TGTGCCAGCAGTTTTCCGTCGACCCTTGAAGCTTTCTTT.